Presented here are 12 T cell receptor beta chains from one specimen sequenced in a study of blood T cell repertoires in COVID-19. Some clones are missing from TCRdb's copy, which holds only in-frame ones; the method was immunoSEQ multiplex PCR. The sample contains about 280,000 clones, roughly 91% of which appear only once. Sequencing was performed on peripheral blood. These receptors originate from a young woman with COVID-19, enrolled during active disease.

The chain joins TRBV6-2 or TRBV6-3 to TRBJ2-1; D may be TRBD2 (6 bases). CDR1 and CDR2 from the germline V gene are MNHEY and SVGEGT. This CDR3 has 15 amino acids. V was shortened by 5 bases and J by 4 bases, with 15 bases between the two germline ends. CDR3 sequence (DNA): TGTGCCAGCAGTGAGTGGGGGGTCCATTACAATGAGCAGTTCTTC. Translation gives CASSEWGVHYNEQFF.

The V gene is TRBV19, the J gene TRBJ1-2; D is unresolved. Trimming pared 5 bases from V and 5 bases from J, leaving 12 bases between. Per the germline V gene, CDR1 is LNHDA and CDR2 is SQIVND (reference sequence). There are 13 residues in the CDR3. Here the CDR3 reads CASSAGWGYGYTF. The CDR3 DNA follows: TGTGCCAGTAGTGCGGGTTGGGGTTATGGCTACACCTTC.

CDR3 nucleotide sequence: TGTGCCAGCTCACCACCGGGGACAGGGGGCGCAGGAAGCACTGAAGCTTTCTTT. Protein sequence: CASSPPGTGGAGSTEAFF. J is TRBJ1-1 and V is TRBV18; 12 nucleotides agree with TRBD1. The CDR3 length is 18 residues. The ends lost 0 bases at V and 4 bases at J; junction bases unmatched: 9. The germline V gene encodes CDR1 KGHSH and CDR2 LQKENI.

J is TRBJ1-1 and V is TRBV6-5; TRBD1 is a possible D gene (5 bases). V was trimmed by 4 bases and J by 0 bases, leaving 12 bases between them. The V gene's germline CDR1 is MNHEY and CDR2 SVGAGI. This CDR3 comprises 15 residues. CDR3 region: CASSSWTSMNTEAFF. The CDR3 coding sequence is TGTGCCAGCAGTTCTTGGACAAGTATGAACACTGAAGCTTTCTTT.

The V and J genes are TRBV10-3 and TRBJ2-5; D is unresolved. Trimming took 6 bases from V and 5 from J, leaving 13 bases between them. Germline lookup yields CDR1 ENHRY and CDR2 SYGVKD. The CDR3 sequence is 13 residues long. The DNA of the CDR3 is TGTGCCATCAGCGCCCCCGTGGGCGAGACCCAGTACTTC. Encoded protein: CAISAPVGETQYF.

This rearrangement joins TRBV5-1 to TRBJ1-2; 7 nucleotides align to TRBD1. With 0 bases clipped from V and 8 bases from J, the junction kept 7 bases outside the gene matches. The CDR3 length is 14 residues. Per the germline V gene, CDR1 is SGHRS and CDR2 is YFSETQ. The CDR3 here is CASSLGVTGQGYTF. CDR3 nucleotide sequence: TGCGCCAGCAGCTTGGGTGTGACAGGGCAGGGCTACACCTTC.

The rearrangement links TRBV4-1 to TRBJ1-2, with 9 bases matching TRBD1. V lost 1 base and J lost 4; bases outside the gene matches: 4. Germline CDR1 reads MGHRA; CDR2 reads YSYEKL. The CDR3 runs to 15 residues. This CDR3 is CASSQVGTGSYGYTF. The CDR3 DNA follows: TGCGCCAGCAGCCAAGTTGGGACAGGGAGCTATGGCTACACCTTC.

The CDR3 DNA follows: TGTGCCAGCAGTGAAACGGCGGGTGATTATTTGGCCCTCCACTTT. As protein: CASSETAGDYLALHF. The gene calls are TRBV6-1 and TRBJ1-6; D is ambiguous. The CDR3 consists of 15 residues. Germline loops: CDR1 MNHNS, CDR2 SASEGT. The V end lost 2 bases, the J end lost 14 bases, and 19 bases lay between the germline ends.

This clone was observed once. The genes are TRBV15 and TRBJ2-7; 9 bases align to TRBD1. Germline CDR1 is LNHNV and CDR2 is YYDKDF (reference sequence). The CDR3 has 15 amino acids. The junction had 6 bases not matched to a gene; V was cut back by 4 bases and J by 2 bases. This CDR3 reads CATSTAGQGPYEQYF. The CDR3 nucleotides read TGTGCCACCAGCACTGCGGGACAGGGTCCCTACGAGCAGTACTTC.

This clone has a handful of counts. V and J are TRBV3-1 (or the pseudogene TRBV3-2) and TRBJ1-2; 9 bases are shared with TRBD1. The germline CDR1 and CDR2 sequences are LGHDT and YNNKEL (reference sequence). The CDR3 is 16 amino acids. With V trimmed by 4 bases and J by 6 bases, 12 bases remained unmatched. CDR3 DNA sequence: TGTGCCAGCAGCCTCGCACCGGGACAGGGATTGGATGGCTACACCTTC. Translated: CASSLAPGQGLDGYTF.

The CDR3 reads CASSLLVVAGGPRTDTQYF. The CDR3 region has the DNA TGTGCCAGCAGCTTGTTGGTGGTAGCGGGGGGGCCGCGCACAGATACGCAGTATTTT. This rearrangement joins TRBV7-9 to TRBJ2-3, with 11 nucleotides matching TRBD2. Germline V gives CDR1 SEHNR, CDR2 FQNEAQ (reference sequence). Trimming took 3 bases from V and 1 from J; bases not matched to a gene: 12. The CDR3 contains 19 residues.

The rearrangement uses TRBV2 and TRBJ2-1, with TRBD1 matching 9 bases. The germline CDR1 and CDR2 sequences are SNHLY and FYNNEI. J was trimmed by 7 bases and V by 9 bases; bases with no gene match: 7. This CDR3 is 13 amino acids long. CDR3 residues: CASRQGVLNEQFF. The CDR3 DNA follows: TGTGCCAGTCGACAGGGGGTCCTTAATGAGCAGTTCTTC. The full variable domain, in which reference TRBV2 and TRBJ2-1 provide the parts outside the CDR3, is EPEVTQTPSHQVTQMGQEVILRCVPISNHLYFYWYRQILGQKVEFLVSFYNNEISEKSEIFDDQFSVERPDGSNFTLKIRSTKLEDSAMYFCASRQGVLNEQFFGPGTRLTVL.